A single sample is the source of the 16 T cell receptor beta chains below, sequenced in a study of T cell responses to AZD1222 COVID-19 vaccine. The table came from immunoSEQ multiplex PCR; TCRdb's copy has only in-frame clones and leaves some out. The sample comprises over 100,000 clones, around 87% of which are singletons, and over 3% rests with the top ten. Here the sequenced sample was peripheral blood, taken on day 0 of AZD1222 vaccination. Receptor source: an adult in good health.

The J gene is TRBJ1-4, the V gene TRBV5-1, with 11 bases that match TRBD1. Germline CDR1 SGHRS, CDR2 YFSETQ. V shed 4 bases and J 8 bases; nucleotides not matched to a gene: 4. The CDR3 contains 14 residues. The CDR3 region has the DNA TGCGCCAGCAGCCCGGACAGGGGGCAAGAAAAACTGTTTTTT. Amino acid sequence: CASSPDRGQEKLFF.

V and J are TRBV6-1 and TRBJ1-5; the D gene is possibly TRBD1 (5 bases). The CDR3 length is 15 residues. Germline CDR1 MNHNS, CDR2 SASEGT. With 3 bases removed from V and 2 bases from J, the gap between germline ends came to 11 bases. The CDR3 spells CASSEGGGGNQPQHF. Written as DNA, the CDR3 is TGTGCCAGCAGTGAGGGGGGAGGGGGCAATCAGCCCCAGCATTTT.

The chain uses TRBV4-1 and TRBJ1-1, with a tentative D call TRBD1 (5 bases). This CDR3 is 17 amino acids long. V lost 1 base and J 3 bases, leaving 18 bases between the germline ends. Germline CDR1 is MGHRA and CDR2 is YSYEKL. Written as DNA, the CDR3 is TGCGCCAGCAGCCAAGGAATTCTCAGGGTCGGGGACACTGAAGCTTTCTTT. It specifies CASSQGILRVGDTEAFF.

This chain uses TRBV5-1 with TRBJ2-1, with 9 nucleotides matching TRBD1. With 4 bases clipped from V and 7 bases from J, the junction kept 3 bases outside the gene matches. The germline gives CDR1 SGHRS, CDR2 YFSETQ. This CDR3 is 13 amino acids long. CDR3 in DNA: TGCGCCAGCAGCGTGACAGGGGGGAATGAGCAGTTCTTC. Translating it yields CASSVTGGNEQFF. Supplemented by reference TRBV5-1 and TRBJ2-1, the full variable domain reads KAGVTQTPRYLIKTRGQQVTLSCSPISGHRSVSWYQQTPGQGLQFLFEYFSETQRNKGNFPGRFSGRQFSNSRSEMNVSTLELGDSALYLCASSVTGGNEQFFGPGTRLTVL.

The chain links TRBV9 to TRBJ2-2; TRBD2 matches 9 bases. This CDR3 is 15 amino acids long. Germline V gene data show CDR1 as SGDLS and CDR2 as YYNGEE. The J segment lost 3 bases and the V segment lost 3 bases, leaving 3 bases of the junction unmatched. The CDR3 loop reads CASSGTSVDTGELFF. The CDR3 nucleotides are TGTGCCAGCAGCGGGACTAGCGTAGACACCGGGGAGCTGTTTTTT.

V is TRBV5-4 and J is TRBJ2-7; unclear D gene. Germline-derived CDR1 and CDR2 are SGHNT and YYREEE (reference sequence). V lost 1 base and J lost 0, with 5 bases in between. The CDR3 is 13 amino acids. The CDR3 sequence is CASSLQNSYEQYF. Here the CDR3 DNA reads TGTGCCAGCAGCTTGCAGAACTCCTACGAGCAGTACTTC.

This clone has more than one count but fewer than ten. V and J are TRBV15 and TRBJ1-2; 10 bases fit TRBD1. V gave up 5 bases and J gave up 0 bases; unmatched junction bases: 9. CDR1 and CDR2 (germline): LNHNV, YYDKDF (reference sequence). The CDR3 runs to 17 residues. Written as DNA, the CDR3 is TGTGCCACCAGCTCCCGGGACAGGGGTCGATCTAACTATGGCTACACCTTC. This codes for CATSSRDRGRSNYGYTF.

V gene TRBV5-6 combines with J gene TRBJ1-2, with TRBD1 matching over 7 bases. The ends lost 7 bases at V and 0 bases at J; junction bases unmatched: 15. The V gene's germline CDR1 is SGHDT and CDR2 YYEEEE. The CDR3 totals 17 residues. CDR3 protein: CASVGDSMTGANYGYTF. The CDR3, as DNA: TGTGCCAGCGTTGGGGACAGCATGACAGGAGCTAACTATGGCTACACCTTC. Complete variable domain (other parts from reference TRBV5-6 and TRBJ1-2): DAGVTQSPTHLIKTRGQQVTLRCSPKSGHDTVSWYQQALGQGPQFIFQYYEEEERQRGNFPDRFSGHQFPNYSSELNVNALLLGDSALYLCASVGDSMTGANYGYTFGSGTRLTVV.

The rearrangement uses TRBV7-2 and TRBJ1-5, with 9 bases identical to TRBD1. Germline V CDR1 and CDR2: SGHTA, FQGNSA. The CDR3 consists of 14 residues. V lost 7 bases to trimming and J lost 7 bases; unmatched junction nucleotides: 8. CDR3 amino acids: CASTLQGAAQPQHF. DNA for the CDR3: TGTGCCAGCACCCTACAGGGGGCGGCCCAGCCCCAGCATTTT.

The chain recombines TRBV5-4 with TRBJ2-2; D might be TRBD1 (6 bases). Germline V lookup: CDR1 SGHNT, CDR2 YYREEE (reference sequence). This CDR3 is built from 14 residues. Trimming removed 4 bases at V and 2 bases at J, with 9 bases between. The CDR3 sequence is CASSVDSNTGELFF. CDR3 in DNA: TGTGCCAGCAGCGTGGACAGTAACACCGGGGAGCTGTTTTTT.

This clone was seen more than once but under ten times. This chain uses TRBV5-1 with TRBJ2-5; possible D gene TRBD2, 7 bases. In germline, CDR1 is SGHRS, CDR2 YFSETQ. Trimming pared 1 base from V and 2 bases from J, leaving 12 bases between. The CDR3 is made up of 15 amino acids. CDR3 sequence reads: CASSLSGGTQETQYF. In DNA form, the CDR3 reads TGCGCCAGCAGCTTGTCCGGGGGGACACAAGAGACCCAGTACTTC. Drawing the rest from reference TRBV5-1 and TRBJ2-5, the complete variable domain is KAGVTQTPRYLIKTRGQQVTLSCSPISGHRSVSWYQQTPGQGLQFLFEYFSETQRNKGNFPGRFSGRQFSNSRSEMNVSTLELGDSALYLCASSLSGGTQETQYFGPGTRLLVL.

The V gene is TRBV6-5, the J gene TRBJ2-2; 11 nucleotides match TRBD2. V was pared by 0 bases and J by 7 bases, with 4 bases of the junction left unmatched. The CDR3 extends over 16 amino acids. Germline CDR1 and CDR2: MNHEY and SVGAGI. CDR3 protein: CASSYSILAGGGELFF. DNA of the CDR3: TGTGCCAGCAGTTACTCGATTCTAGCGGGGGGCGGGGAGCTGTTTTTT.

V is TRBV5-1 and J is TRBJ1-3; unclear D gene. This CDR3 spans 14 amino acids. Germline values: CDR1 SGHRS, CDR2 YFSETQ. The V and J ends lost 3 bases and 3 bases respectively, with 10 bases between them. The CDR3 spells CASSSPTGGNTIYF. The CDR3 DNA follows: TGCGCCAGCAGCTCCCCGACGGGTGGAAACACCATATATTTT.

The V gene is TRBV29-1, the J gene TRBJ1-1, with a possible D match to TRBD1 (5 bases). Germline V gene data show CDR1 as SQVTM and CDR2 as ANQGSEA. V was shortened by 1 base and J by 2 bases, with 11 bases between the two germline ends. The CDR3 spans 14 residues. CDR3: CSVEVYRTNTEAFF. In DNA form, the CDR3 reads TGCAGCGTTGAAGTTTACAGGACCAACACTGAAGCTTTCTTT.

V gene TRBV5-1 combines with J gene TRBJ2-5; D may be TRBD2 (6 bases). The CDR3 runs 14 residues. Germline V gene sequence: CDR1 SGHRS, CDR2 YFSETQ. The V gene lost 0 bases and the J gene lost 1 base, with 7 bases spanning the gap. CDR3 loop: CASSLGDFQETQYF. The CDR3 DNA sequence: TGCGCCAGCAGCTTGGGGGACTTCCAAGAGACCCAGTACTTC.

The V and J genes are TRBV9 and TRBJ2-1; possibly TRBD2 for D (6 bases). Germline values: CDR1 SGDLS, CDR2 YYNGEE. V gave up 2 bases and J gave up 7 bases, with 13 bases separating them. The length of the CDR3 is 14 residues. CDR3 DNA sequence: TGTGCCAGCAGCGTGGGACTCGGGGTGAATGAGCAGTTCTTC. It translates to CASSVGLGVNEQFF.